This entry describes one T cell receptor beta chain. Method: immunoSEQ multiplex PCR; TCRdb's copy keeps in-frame clones and lacks some. The sample records 200,000 to 250,000 clones, around 85% being singletons. The data stem from a study of blood T cell repertoires in COVID-19. V shed 5 bases, J shed 4 bases, and the junction held 7 bases outside the gene matches. The CDR3 runs 14 residues. Germline V gene sequence: CDR1 LNHDA, CDR2 SQIVND (reference sequence). Sequenced sample: peripheral blood. This chain joins TRBV19 and TRBJ2-5, with 7 positions matching TRBD2. The sequence was obtained from a woman aged 25 to 39 who had recovered from COVID-19. The CDR3 loop reads CASSVRDYGETQYF. The CDR3, as DNA: TGTGCCAGTAGTGTCCGGGACTACGGAGAGACCCAGTACTTC.